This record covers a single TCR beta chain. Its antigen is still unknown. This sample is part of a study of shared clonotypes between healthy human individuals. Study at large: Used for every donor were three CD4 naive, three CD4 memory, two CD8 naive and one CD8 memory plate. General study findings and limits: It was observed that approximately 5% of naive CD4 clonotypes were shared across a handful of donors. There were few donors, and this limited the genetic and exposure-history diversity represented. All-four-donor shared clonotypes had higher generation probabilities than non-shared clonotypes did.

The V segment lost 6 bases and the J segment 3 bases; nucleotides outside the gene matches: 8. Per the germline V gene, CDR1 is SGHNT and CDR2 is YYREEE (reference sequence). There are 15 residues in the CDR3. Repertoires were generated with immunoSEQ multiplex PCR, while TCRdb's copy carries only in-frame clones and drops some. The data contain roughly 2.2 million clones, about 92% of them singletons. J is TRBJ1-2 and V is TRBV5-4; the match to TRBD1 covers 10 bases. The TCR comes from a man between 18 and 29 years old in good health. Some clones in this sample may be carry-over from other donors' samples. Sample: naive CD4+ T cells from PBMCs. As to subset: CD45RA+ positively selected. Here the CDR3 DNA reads TGTGCCAGCATGCAAGGGACAGGGGAAGACTATGGCTACACCTTC. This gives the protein CASMQGTGEDYGYTF.